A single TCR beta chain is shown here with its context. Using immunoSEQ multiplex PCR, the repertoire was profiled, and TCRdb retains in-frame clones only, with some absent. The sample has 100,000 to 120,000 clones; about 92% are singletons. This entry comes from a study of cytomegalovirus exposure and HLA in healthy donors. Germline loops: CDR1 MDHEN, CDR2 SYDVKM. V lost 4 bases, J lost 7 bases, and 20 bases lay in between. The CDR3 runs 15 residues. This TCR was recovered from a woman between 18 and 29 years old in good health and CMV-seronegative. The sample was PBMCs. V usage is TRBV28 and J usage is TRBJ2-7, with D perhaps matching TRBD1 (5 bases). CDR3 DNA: TGTGCCAGCAGTTACTACACTGACAGTCACCGGGAGCAGTACTTC. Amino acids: CASSYYTDSHREQYF. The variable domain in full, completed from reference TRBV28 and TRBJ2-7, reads DVKVTQSSRYLVKRTGEKVFLECVQDMDHENMFWYRQDPGLGLRLIYFSYDVKMKEKGDIPEGYSVSREKKERFSLILESASTNQTSMYLCASSYYTDSHREQYFGPGTRLTVT.